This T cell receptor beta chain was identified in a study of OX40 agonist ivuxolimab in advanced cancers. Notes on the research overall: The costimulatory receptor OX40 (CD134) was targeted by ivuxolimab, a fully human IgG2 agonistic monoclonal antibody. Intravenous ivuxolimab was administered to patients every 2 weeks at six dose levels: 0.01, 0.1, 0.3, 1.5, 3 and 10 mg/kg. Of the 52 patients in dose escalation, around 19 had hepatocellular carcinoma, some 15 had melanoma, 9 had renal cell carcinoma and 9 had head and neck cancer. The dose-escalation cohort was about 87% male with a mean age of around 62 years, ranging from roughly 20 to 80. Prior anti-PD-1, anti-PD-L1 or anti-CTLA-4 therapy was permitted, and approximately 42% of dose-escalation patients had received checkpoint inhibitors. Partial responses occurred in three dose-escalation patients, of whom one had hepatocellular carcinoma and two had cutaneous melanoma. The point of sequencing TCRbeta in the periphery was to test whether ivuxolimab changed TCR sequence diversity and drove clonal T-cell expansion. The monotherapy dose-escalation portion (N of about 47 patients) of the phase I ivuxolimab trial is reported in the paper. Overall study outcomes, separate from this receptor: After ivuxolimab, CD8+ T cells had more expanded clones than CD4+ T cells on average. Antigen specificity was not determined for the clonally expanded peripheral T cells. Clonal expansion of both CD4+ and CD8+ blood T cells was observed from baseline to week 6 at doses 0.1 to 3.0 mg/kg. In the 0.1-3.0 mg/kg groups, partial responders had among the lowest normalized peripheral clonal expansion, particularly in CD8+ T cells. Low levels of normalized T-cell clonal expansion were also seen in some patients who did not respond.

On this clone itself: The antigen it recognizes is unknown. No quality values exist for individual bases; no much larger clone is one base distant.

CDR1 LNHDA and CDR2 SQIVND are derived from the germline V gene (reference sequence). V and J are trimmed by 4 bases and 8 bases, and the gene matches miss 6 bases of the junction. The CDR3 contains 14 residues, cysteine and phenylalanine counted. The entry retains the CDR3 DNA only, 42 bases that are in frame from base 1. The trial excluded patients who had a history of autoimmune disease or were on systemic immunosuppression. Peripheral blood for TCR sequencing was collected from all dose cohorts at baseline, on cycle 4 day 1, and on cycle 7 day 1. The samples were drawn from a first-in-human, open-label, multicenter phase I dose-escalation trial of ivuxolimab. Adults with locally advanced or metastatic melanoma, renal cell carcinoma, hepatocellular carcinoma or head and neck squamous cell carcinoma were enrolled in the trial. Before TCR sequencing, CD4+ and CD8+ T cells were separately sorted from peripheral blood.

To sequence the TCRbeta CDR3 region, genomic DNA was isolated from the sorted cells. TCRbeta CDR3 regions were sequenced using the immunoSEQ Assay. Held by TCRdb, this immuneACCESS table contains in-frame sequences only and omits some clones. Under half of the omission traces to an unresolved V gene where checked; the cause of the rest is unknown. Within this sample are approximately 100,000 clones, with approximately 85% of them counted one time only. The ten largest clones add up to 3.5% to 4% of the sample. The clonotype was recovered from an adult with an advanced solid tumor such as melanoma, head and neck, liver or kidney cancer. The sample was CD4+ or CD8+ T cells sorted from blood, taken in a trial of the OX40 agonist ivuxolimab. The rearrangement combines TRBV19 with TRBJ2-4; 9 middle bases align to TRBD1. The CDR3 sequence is CASSKGTGSDIQYF. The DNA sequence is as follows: TGTGCCAGTAGTAAAGGGACAGGGTCGGACATTCAGTACTTC.